The source of this TCR beta chain is a study of T cell responses to AZD1222 COVID-19 vaccine. Study results and caveats: Among the donors, most were white British and more were female, and clonal diversity was possibly underestimated. Receipt of two AZD1222 doses was followed by a rise in Spike-specific TCR breadth and depth.

As for this clone: Its antigen is unknown.

Clones were read by immunoSEQ multiplex PCR, and TCRdb kept only the in-frame ones, dropping some. This table holds under 150,000 clones, 80% to 90% found once. The TCR comes from an adult in good health. The source material was peripheral blood, sampled on day 0 of AZD1222 vaccination.

The CDR3 sequence is CASSNPEIEQFF. CDR3 nucleotides: TGTGCCAGCAGCAATCCAGAGATTGAGCAGTTCTTC. The V gene is TRBV9, the J gene TRBJ2-1, with D hard to call. This CDR3 is 12 amino acids long. Germline V lookup: CDR1 SGDLS, CDR2 YYNGEE. V was shortened by 4 bases and J by 9 bases, with 11 bases between the two germline ends. Full variable domain (remainder filled in from reference TRBV9 and TRBJ2-1): DSGVTQTPKHLITATGQRVTLRCSPRSGDLSVYWYQQSLDQGLQFLIQYYNGEERAKGNILERFSAQQFPDLHSELNLSSLELGDSALYFCASSNPEIEQFFGPGTRLTVL.